Listed here is a single T cell receptor beta chain. Its antigen is as yet unknown. The donors were members of the validation cohort comprising approximately 120 subjects, separate from the roughly 670-subject first cohort. This entry comes from a study of cytomegalovirus exposure and HLA in healthy donors. Study information: The 120 or so validation repertoires were reported in a later analysis to have been generated on the same platform as the roughly 670 first-cohort repertoires.

The CDR3 contains 16 residues. Per the germline V gene, CDR1 is LNHDA and CDR2 is SQIVND (reference sequence). Trimming removed 2 bases at V and 0 bases at J, with 11 bases between. Study results and limitations: Subsequent analysis of the approximately 110 validation repertoires found a tendency for first-cohort TCR clusters to co-occur. Diagnosis of cytomegalovirus status made by the classifier reportedly showed high specificity and sensitivity.

Here immunoSEQ multiplex PCR was the method, and the copy in TCRdb shows in-frame clones only, minus some. The sample yields hundreds of thousands of clones, about nine tenths seen once. The source is a woman aged 18-30 years in good health and CMV-seropositive. The gene calls are TRBV19 and TRBJ2-1, with D perhaps TRBD2 (6 bases). Material: PBMCs. Here the CDR3 reads CASSIWGTRSYNEQFF. The CDR3 nucleotides are TGTGCCAGTAGTATATGGGGGACTCGCTCCTACAATGAGCAGTTCTTC.